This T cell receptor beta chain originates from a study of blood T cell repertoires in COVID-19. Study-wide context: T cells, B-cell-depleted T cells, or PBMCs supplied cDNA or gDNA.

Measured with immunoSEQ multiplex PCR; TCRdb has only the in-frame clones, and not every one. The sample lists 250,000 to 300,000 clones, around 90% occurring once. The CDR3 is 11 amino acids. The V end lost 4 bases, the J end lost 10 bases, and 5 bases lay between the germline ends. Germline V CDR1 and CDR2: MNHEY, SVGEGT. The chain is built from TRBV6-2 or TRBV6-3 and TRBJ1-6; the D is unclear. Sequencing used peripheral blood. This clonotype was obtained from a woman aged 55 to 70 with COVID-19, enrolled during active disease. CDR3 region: CASSSVSPLHF. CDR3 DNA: TGTGCCAGCAGTTCGGTATCACCCCTCCACTTT.